The clone carrying this T cell receptor (beta chain) came up a few times. The data were taken from a study of regulatory and conventional T cells in RAG deficiency. The sorted regulatory T cells were CD4+, CD25-high and CD127-low, with genomic DNA sequenced. The repertoire was sequenced with immunoSEQ multiplex PCR; TCRdb's copy has only in-frame clones and lacks some. The profile shows roughly 28,000 clones, around nine tenths of them singletons. The trim removed 4 bases at V and 6 bases at J, leaving 3 bases unmatched. The germline V gene has CDR1 MDHEN and CDR2 SYDVKM. This CDR3 has 13 residues. The data also belong to a second study, concerning regulatory T cells. In that study: Primers: 52 TRBV forward and 13 TRBJ reverse.

This chain connects TRBV28 to TRBJ1-5; 7 bases line up with TRBD1. The sample comprised Tregs sorted from blood. The sequence derives from a human donor in good health. CDR3 DNA sequence: TGTGCCAGCAGTTCCGAGGGGGCTCAGCCCCAGCATTTT. It encodes CASSSEGAQPQHF.